Following are 8 T cell receptor beta chains from one sample sequenced in a study of T cell responses to AZD1222 COVID-19 vaccine. Sequenced by immunoSEQ multiplex PCR; TCRdb stores in-frame clones only, minus some. Of under 200,000 clones in the sample, about 83% were seen once. The sequencing used peripheral blood, collected 28 days after the second AZD1222 dose. Every receptor here comes from an adult who received the AZD1222 COVID-19 vaccine.

This chain joins TRBV18 and TRBJ1-1; no definite D call. Between the trimmed V and J ends, which lost 3 bases and 5 bases, there was a span of 13 bases. Germline values: CDR1 KGHSH, CDR2 LQKENI. The CDR3 length is 14 residues. The CDR3 sequence: CASSPRDAWTEAFF. As DNA, the CDR3 is TGTGCCAGCTCACCTAGGGATGCGTGGACTGAAGCTTTCTTT.

This sequence joins TRBV5-1 and TRBJ2-6, with 7 bases matching TRBD1. Germline assignment: CDR1 SGHRS and CDR2 YFSETQ. J was trimmed by 2 bases and V by 4 bases; bases with no gene match: 6. The CDR3 has 16 amino acids. The CDR3 here is CASSTSGTAGANVLTF. CDR3 sequence (DNA): TGCGCCAGCAGCACCTCCGGGACAGCTGGGGCCAACGTCCTGACTTTC. Based on the CDR3 plus reference TRBV5-1 and TRBJ2-6, the full variable domain is KAGVTQTPRYLIKTRGQQVTLSCSPISGHRSVSWYQQTPGQGLQFLFEYFSETQRNKGNFPGRFSGRQFSNSRSEMNVSTLELGDSALYLCASSTSGTAGANVLTFGAGSRLTVL.

The rearrangement links TRBV18 to TRBJ1-1, with a weak D call TRBD1 (5 bases). CDR1 is KGHSH and CDR2 is LQKENI in the germline V gene. Trimming shortened V by 2 bases and J by 0 bases, and 19 bases separated the two germline ends. CDR3 size: 18 residues. The CDR3 bases are TGTGCCAGCTCACCATATCAATCTGACAGACGAATGAACACTGAAGCTTTCTTT. It yields the protein CASSPYQSDRRMNTEAFF. Together with reference TRBV18 and TRBJ1-1, the CDR3 gives the full variable domain: NAGVMQNPRHLVRRRGQEARLRCSPMKGHSHVYWYRQLPEEGLKFMVYLQKENIIDESGMPKERFSAEFPKEGPSILRIQQVVRGDSAAYFCASSPYQSDRRMNTEAFFGQGTRLTVV.

The rearrangement links TRBV4-1 to TRBJ1-1, with D hard to call. V shed 3 bases and J shed 1 base, with 9 bases lying between them. Germline V gene sequence: CDR1 MGHRA, CDR2 YSYEKL. The CDR3 extends over 14 amino acids. The CDR3: CASSHGSQNTEAFF. CDR3 nucleotides: TGCGCCAGCAGCCATGGATCCCAGAACACTGAAGCTTTCTTT.

As for this clone: This sample includes further DNA sequences coding for the same CDR3. The CDR3 loop is CSVERQMNTEAFF. The DNA of the CDR3 is TGCAGCGTTGAACGGCAGATGAACACTGAAGCTTTCTTT. V gene TRBV29-1 combines with J gene TRBJ1-1; D unresolved. This CDR3 comprises 13 residues. Deletions cut 2 bases from V and 0 bases from J, with 7 bases between. Germline V gene lookup returns CDR1 SQVTM and CDR2 ANQGSEA. Drawing the rest from reference TRBV29-1 and TRBJ1-1, the complete variable domain is SAVISQKPSRDICQRGTSLTIQCQVDSQVTMMFWYRQQPGQSLTLIATANQGSEATYESGFVIDKFPISRPNLTFSTLTVSNMSPEDSSIYLCSVERQMNTEAFFGQGTRLTVV.

V usage is TRBV5-1 and J usage is TRBJ2-5; D is ambiguous. The germline CDR1 and CDR2 sequences are SGHRS and YFSETQ. Trimming left V 2 bases short and J 3 bases short, with 8 bases between. This CDR3 is 13 amino acids long. CDR3 nucleotide sequence: TGCGCCAGCAGCTTAGGATTGAAAGAGACCCAGTACTTC. Protein product: CASSLGLKETQYF.

The genes are TRBV29-1 and TRBJ1-2; tentative D call: TRBD1 (5 bases). The CDR3 has 11 amino acids. Germline CDR1 SQVTM, CDR2 ANQGSEA. The CDR3 sequence: CSGGEDYGYTF. The CDR3 DNA is TGCAGTGGAGGGGAGGACTATGGCTACACCTTC.

The gene calls are TRBV7-9 and TRBJ2-3, with a weak D call TRBD2 (6 bases). Germline V gene sequence: CDR1 SEHNR, CDR2 FQNEAQ (reference sequence). This CDR3 spans 13 amino acids. V dropped 1 base and J dropped 11 bases, with 13 bases sitting between them. CDR3 sequence: CASSLEVVGGQYF. CDR3 coding DNA: TGTGCCAGCAGCTTAGAGGTAGTCGGGGGGCAGTATTTT.